This TCR beta chain was found in a study of blood T cell repertoires in COVID-19. About the study: From T cells, B-cell-depleted T cells, or PBMCs came the material, which was cDNA or gDNA.

From germline, CDR1 is MDHEN and CDR2 SYDVKM. The CDR3 has 16 amino acids. Germline trimming cut 5 bases from V and 3 bases from J; bases unmatched to any gene: 5. Participant ages covered 18 to 89 years across about 22 US areas. Self-reported history from a screening survey and questionnaire set each donor's cohort. Study processing details: Nucleated cell number was recorded as an estimate derived from reference gene primer amplification. The table came from immunoSEQ multiplex PCR; TCRdb's copy has only in-frame clones and leaves some out. The V and J calls and the clone size are those of that table, but D and trimming were determined from the DNA. This repertoire shows a few hundred thousand clones, more than 85% found once; its top ten account for roughly 8%.

Sequenced input: PBMCs or T cells enriched from blood (not recorded which). This TCR was recovered from an older woman who had recovered from COVID-19. The chain uses TRBV28 and TRBJ2-7; TRBD2 agrees at 15 bases. The CDR3, as DNA: TGTGCCAGCAGTCCGGGGACTAGCGGGGGGTACTACGAGCAGTACGTC. Encoded protein: CASSPGTSGGYYEQYV.